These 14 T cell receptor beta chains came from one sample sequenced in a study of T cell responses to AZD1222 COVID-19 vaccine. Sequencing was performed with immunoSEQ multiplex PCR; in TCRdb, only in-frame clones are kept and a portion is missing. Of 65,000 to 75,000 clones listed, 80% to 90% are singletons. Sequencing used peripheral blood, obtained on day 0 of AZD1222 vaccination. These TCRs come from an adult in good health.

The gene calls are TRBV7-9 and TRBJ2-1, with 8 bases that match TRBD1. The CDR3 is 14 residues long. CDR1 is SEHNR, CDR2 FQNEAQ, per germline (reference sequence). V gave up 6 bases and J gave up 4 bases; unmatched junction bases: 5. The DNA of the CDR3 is TGTGCCAGCAGGGCAGGGGGCGGGTACAATGAGCAGTTCTTC. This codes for CASRAGGGYNEQFF.

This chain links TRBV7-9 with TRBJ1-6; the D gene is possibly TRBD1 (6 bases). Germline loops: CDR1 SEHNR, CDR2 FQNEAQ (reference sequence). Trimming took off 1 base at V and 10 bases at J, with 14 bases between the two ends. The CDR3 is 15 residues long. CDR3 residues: CASSLDLQGWSPLHF. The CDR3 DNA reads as TGTGCCAGCAGCTTAGATTTACAGGGTTGGTCACCCCTCCACTTT.

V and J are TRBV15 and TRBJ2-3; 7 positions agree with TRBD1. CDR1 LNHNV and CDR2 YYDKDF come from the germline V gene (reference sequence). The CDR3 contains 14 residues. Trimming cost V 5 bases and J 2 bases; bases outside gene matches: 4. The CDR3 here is CATSQDRHTDTQYF. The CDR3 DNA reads TGTGCCACCAGCCAGGACAGGCACACAGATACGCAGTATTTT. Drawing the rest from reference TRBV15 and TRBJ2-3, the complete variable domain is DAMVIQNPRYQVTQFGKPVTLSCSQTLNHNVMYWYQQKSSQAPKLLFHYYDKDFNNEADTPDNFQSRRPNTSFCFLDIRSPGLGDTAMYLCATSQDRHTDTQYFGPGTRLTVL.

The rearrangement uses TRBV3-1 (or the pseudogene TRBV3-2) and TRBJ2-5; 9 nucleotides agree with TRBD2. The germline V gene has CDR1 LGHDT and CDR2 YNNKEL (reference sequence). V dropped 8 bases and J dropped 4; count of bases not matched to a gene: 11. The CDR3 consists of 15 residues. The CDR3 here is CASSLERGALETQYF. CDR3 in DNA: TGTGCCAGCTCCCTCGAGCGGGGGGCCCTAGAGACCCAGTACTTC.

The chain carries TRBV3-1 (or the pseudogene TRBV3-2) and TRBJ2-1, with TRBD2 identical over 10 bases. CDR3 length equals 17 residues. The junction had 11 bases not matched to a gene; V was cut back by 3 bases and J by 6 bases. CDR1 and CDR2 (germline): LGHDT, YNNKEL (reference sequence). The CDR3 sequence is CASSQRSGGTLGNEQFF. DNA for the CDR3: TGTGCCAGCAGCCAGCGTAGCGGGGGGACCCTTGGCAATGAGCAGTTCTTC.

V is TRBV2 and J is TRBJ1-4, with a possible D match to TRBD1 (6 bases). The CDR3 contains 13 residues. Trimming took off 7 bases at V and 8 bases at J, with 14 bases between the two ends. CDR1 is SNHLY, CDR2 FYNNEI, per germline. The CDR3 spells CASIGTRGEKLFF. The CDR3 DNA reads TGTGCCAGCATCGGGACACGGGGAGAAAAACTGTTTTTT. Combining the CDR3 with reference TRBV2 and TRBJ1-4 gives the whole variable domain EPEVTQTPSHQVTQMGQEVILRCVPISNHLYFYWYRQILGQKVEFLVSFYNNEISEKSEIFDDQFSVERPDGSNFTLKIRSTKLEDSAMYFCASIGTRGEKLFFGSGTQLSVL.

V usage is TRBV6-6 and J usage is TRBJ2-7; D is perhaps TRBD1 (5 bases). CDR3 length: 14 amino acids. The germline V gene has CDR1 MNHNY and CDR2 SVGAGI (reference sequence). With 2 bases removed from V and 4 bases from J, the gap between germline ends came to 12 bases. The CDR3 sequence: CASSYARVGYEQYF. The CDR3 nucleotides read TGTGCCAGCAGTTACGCCAGGGTCGGGTACGAGCAGTACTTC.

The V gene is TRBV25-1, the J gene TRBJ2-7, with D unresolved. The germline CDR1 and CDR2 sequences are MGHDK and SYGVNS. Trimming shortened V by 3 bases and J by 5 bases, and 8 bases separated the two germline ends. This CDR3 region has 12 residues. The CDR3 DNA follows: TGTGCCAGCAGTGATTGGGGAAACGAGCAGTACTTC. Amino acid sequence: CASSDWGNEQYF.

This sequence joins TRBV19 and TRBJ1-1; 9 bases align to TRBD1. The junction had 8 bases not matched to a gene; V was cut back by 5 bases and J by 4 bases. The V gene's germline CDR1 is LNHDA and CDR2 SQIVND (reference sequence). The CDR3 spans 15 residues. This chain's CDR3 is CASSLGDRVGTEAFF. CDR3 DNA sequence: TGTGCCAGTAGTCTTGGGGACAGGGTGGGCACTGAAGCTTTCTTT. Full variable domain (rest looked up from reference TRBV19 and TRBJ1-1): DGGITQSPKYLFRKEGQNVTLSCEQNLNHDAMYWYRQDPGQGLRLIYYSQIVNDFQKGDIAEGYSVSREKKESFPLTVTSAQKNPTAFYLCASSLGDRVGTEAFFGQGTRLTVV.

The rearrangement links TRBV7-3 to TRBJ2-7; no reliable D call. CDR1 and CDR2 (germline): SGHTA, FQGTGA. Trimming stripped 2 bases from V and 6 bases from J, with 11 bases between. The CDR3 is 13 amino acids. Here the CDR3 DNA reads TGTGCCAGCAGCTTATCCTCATCGGGCGAGCAGTACTTC. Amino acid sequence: CASSLSSSGEQYF.

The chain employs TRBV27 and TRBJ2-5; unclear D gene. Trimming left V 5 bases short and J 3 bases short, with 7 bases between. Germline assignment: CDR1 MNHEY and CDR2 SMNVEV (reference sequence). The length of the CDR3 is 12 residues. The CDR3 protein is CASSSIKETQYF. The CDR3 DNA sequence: TGTGCCAGCAGTAGTATCAAAGAGACCCAGTACTTC.

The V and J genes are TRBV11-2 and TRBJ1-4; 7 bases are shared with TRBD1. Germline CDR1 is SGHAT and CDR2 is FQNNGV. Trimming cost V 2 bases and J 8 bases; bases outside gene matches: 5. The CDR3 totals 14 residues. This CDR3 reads CASSLRTGGEKLFF. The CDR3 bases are TGTGCCAGCAGCTTACGGACAGGAGGGGAAAAACTGTTTTTT. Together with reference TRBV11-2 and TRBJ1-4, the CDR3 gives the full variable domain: EAGVAQSPRYKIIEKRQSVAFWCNPISGHATLYWYQQILGQGPKLLIQFQNNGVVDDSQLPKDRFSAERLKGVDSTLKIQPAKLEDSAVYLCASSLRTGGEKLFFGSGTQLSVL.

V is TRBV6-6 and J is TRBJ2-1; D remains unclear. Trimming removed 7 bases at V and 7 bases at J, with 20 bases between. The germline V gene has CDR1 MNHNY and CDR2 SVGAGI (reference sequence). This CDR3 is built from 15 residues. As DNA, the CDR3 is TGTGCCAGCACCGCGGACGAGCCCAGGAGAAATGAGCAGTTCTTC. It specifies CASTADEPRRNEQFF.

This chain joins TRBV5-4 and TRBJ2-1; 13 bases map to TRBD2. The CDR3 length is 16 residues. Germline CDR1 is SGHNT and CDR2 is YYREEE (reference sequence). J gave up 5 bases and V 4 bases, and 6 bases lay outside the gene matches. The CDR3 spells CASSATSGGEDNEQFF. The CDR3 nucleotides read TGTGCCAGCAGCGCTACTAGCGGGGGGGAGGACAATGAGCAGTTCTTC. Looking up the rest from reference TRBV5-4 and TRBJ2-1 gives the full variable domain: ETGVTQSPTHLIKTRGQQVTLRCSSQSGHNTVSWYQQALGQGPQFIFQYYREEENGRGNFPPRFSGLQFPNYSSELNVNALELDDSALYLCASSATSGGEDNEQFFGPGTRLTVL.